The 11 T cell receptor beta chains below all came from one sample that was sequenced in a study of T cells in Graves' hyperthyroidism and ophthalmopathy. Regions amplified from RNA transcripts were the TCR beta CDR3 regions. Using the HTBI primer set, a first-round RT-PCR was run on the TCR CDR3. TCRdb re-called the multiplex PCR reads with MiXCR, one entry per CDR3 protein. The sample carries about 530,000 distinct CDR3 sequences, over 15% recorded once. The sample was blood. These receptors all stem from a young woman with Graves' ophthalmopathy.

This clonotype was seen at least ten times. CDR3 DNA: TGCAGTGCTAGAGATGTAGGACAGGGGGACACTGAAGCTTTCTTT. This gives the protein CSARDVGQGDTEAFF. The J gene is TRBJ1-1, the V gene TRBV20-1; 10 positions agree with TRBD1. The trim removed 0 bases at V and 3 bases at J, leaving 4 bases unmatched. This CDR3 region has 15 residues. From germline, CDR1 is DFQATT and CDR2 SNEGSKA (reference sequence).

This chain links TRBV6-5 with TRBJ1-6, with D tentatively TRBD1 (6 bases). V gave up 0 bases and J gave up 6 bases, with 12 bases separating them. The CDR3 totals 16 residues. Per germline, CDR1 MNHEY and CDR2 SVGAGI. The DNA for the CDR3 is TGTGCCAGCAGTTACTCCAAACAGGGAGGTAATTCACCCCTCCACTTT. It translates to CASSYSKQGGNSPLHF.

This clonotype appeared once. A much larger clone differs by one base, so this may be a read error. The rearrangement joins TRBV3-1 to TRBJ2-5, with TRBD2 as a possible D gene (5 bases). The CDR3 runs 14 residues. The germline V gene has CDR1 LGHDT and CDR2 YNNKEL (reference sequence). The CDR3, as DNA: TGTGCCAGCAGCCTTGGAGGCCCCCAAGAGACCCAGCACTTC. Amino acid sequence: CASSLGGPQETQHF.

This clonotype was seen at least ten times. The chain employs TRBV6-2 or TRBV6-3 and TRBJ2-1, with TRBD2 as a possible D gene (6 bases). V lost 1 base and J 5 bases, leaving 12 bases between the germline ends. The CDR3 extends over 15 amino acids. CDR1 and CDR2 (germline): MNHEY, SVGEGT. The CDR3 loop reads CASSYFGTPHNEQFF. The CDR3 DNA is TGTGCCAGCAGTTACTTCGGGACTCCGCACAATGAGCAGTTCTTC.

This clonotype was counted at least ten times. The rearrangement joins TRBV27 to TRBJ1-1; the D gene is possibly TRBD1 (5 bases). The CDR3 is 15 residues long. CDR1 is MNHEY and CDR2 is SMNVEV in the germline V gene (reference sequence). V shed 6 bases and J shed 5 bases, with 19 bases lying between them. The DNA of the CDR3 is TGTGCCAGCAGCACCGGGACCTTGCCCGGTACTGAAGCTTTCTTT. Translating it yields CASSTGTLPGTEAFF.

This chain connects TRBV12-3 or TRBV12-4 to TRBJ1-3; TRBD1 matches 9 bases. The CDR3 is 15 amino acids. J was trimmed by 2 bases and V by 6 bases; bases with no gene match: 5. This chain's CDR3 is CASRPGQGTGNTIYF. In DNA form, the CDR3 reads TGTGCCAGCAGACCGGGACAGGGCACTGGAAACACCATATATTTT.

This chain connects TRBV18 to TRBJ2-7, with 10 positions matching TRBD2. The V gene's germline CDR1 is KGHSH and CDR2 LQKENI. CDR3 length: 15 residues. V lost 1 base and J lost 6; bases outside the gene matches: 6. The CDR3 bases are TGTGCCAGCTCACCACGTGATAGCGGGGGGCCCGAGCAGTACTTC. Its protein is CASSPRDSGGPEQYF.

The rearrangement joins TRBV27 to TRBJ1-4; D remains unclear. This CDR3 contains 15 residues. The germline gives CDR1 MNHEY, CDR2 SMNVEV (reference sequence). Trimming left V 0 bases short and J 0 bases short, with 5 bases between. CDR3 in DNA: TGTGCCAGCAGTTTATCAAGCGCAACTAATGAAAAACTGTTTTTT. Amino acids: CASSLSSATNEKLFF.

This clonotype was observed many times. V is TRBV6-5 and J is TRBJ1-2, with a tentative D call TRBD1 (5 bases). The V end lost 0 bases, the J end lost 0 bases, and 8 bases lay between the germline ends. CDR1 and CDR2 from the germline V gene are MNHEY and SVGAGI. The CDR3 totals 15 residues. The CDR3 here is CASSYSQGPNYGYTF. The CDR3 nucleotides are TGTGCCAGCAGTTACTCGCAGGGTCCTAACTATGGCTACACCTTC.

On this clonotype: An end of the junction does not agree with germline; a read error may underlie this. The chain links TRBV6-1 to TRBJ1-2; 7 positions match TRBD1. The CDR3 is 14 residues long. The germline CDR1 and CDR2 sequences are MNHNS and SASEGT. CDR3 in amino acids: CASSESQLLGGCTF. DNA of the CDR3: TGTGCCAGCAGTGAAAGTCAACTTTTAGGGGGCTGCACCTTC.

This clonotype was recorded a few times. The chain carries TRBV4-1 and TRBJ2-1; 9 bases line up with TRBD2. The CDR3 spans 14 residues. Germline CDR1 reads MGHRA; CDR2 reads YSYEKL. The V segment lost 1 base and the J segment 10 bases; nucleotides outside the gene matches: 5. In DNA, the CDR3 is TGCGCCAGCAGCCAAGCGTCTAGCGGGGCAGAGCAGTTCTTC. Translating gives CASSQASSGAEQFF.